The 2 T cell receptor beta chains in this list originate from one sample, sequenced in a study of cytomegalovirus exposure and HLA in healthy donors. Amplification used 60 Vbeta primers and 13 Jbeta primers. TCRdb's copy holds only in-frame clones and misses some; the assay was immunoSEQ multiplex PCR. The table records 150,000 to 200,000 clones, more than 65% of them present only once. Sequencing was performed on PBMCs. The receptor source for this set is a man aged 35-49 years in good health and CMV-seropositive.

The chain combines TRBV12-2 with TRBJ2-3; the table gives TRBD2 as D, unverified against the DNA. TRBV12-2 is termed a pseudogene. This CDR3 has 14 residues. DNA of the CDR3: TGTGCAAGTCGCTTAGCGGGGACTAGAAATACGCAGTATTTT. Its protein product is CASRLAGTRNTQYF.

The chain uses TRBV2 and TRBJ2-7, with TRBD1 as a possible D gene (5 bases). Between the trimmed V and J ends, which lost 0 bases and 1 base, there was a span of 16 bases. The CDR3 totals 17 residues. CDR1 and CDR2 from the germline V gene are SNHLY and FYNNEI. The CDR3 DNA follows: TGTGCCAGCAGTGAAGCGCCAGGGCCCTTGGGGTCCTACGAGCAGTACTTC. Translated, it gives CASSEAPGPLGSYEQYF.